This TCR beta chain is drawn from a study of human T cells and chemical hapten exposure. In the study overall: Patients had diphenylcyclopropenone applied to the scalp weekly throughout the approximately 26-week study. A mostly female patient group had alopecia areata, totalis or universalis.

In TCRdb, the RACE reads were re-called with MiXCR into one record per CDR3 protein. Of some 200,000 distinct CDR3 sequences listed, 25% to 30% were seen once; the top ten hold about 2.8%. Time point defined: pre-sensitization, week 0. Treatment: therapeutic diphenylcyclopropenone sensitization with weekly scalp DPC. Per the germline V gene, CDR1 is SGHRS and CDR2 is YFSETQ. The CDR3 loop spans 15 amino acids. Trimming removed 4 bases from V and 2 bases from J, with 10 bases in between. The sequence was collected from a woman aged 25 to 39 with alopecia areata. Some clones in this sample may be carry-over from other donors' samples. The sample was whole blood, taken in connection with sensitization to the hapten diphenylcyclopropenone (DPC). The chain couples TRBV5-1 to TRBJ2-6; D is uncertain. CDR3: CASSQADTGANVLTF. In DNA form, the CDR3 reads TGCGCCAGCAGCCAGGCTGACACTGGGGCCAACGTCCTGACTTTC.